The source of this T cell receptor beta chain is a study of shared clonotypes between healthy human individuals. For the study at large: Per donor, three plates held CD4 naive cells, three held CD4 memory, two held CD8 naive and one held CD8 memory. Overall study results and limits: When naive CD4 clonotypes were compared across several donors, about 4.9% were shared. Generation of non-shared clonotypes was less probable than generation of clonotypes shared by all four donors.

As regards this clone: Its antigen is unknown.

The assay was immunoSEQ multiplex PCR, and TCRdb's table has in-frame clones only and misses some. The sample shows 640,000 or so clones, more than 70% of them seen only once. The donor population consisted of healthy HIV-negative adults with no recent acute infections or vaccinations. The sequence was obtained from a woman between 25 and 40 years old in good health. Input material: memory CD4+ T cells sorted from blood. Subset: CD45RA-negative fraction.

CDR3 DNA: TGCGCCAGCAGCCAAGGGGGACTAGCGGGCAGAAGCTCCTACGAGCAGTACTTC. Its protein product is CASSQGGLAGRSSYEQYF. The chain couples TRBV4-1 to TRBJ2-7, with 12 bases aligning to TRBD2. This CDR3 region has 18 residues. The J segment lost 0 bases and the V segment lost 1 base, leaving 7 bases of the junction unmatched. Germline CDR1 and CDR2: MGHRA and YSYEKL.